The present T cell receptor beta chain was sequenced within a study of CD8 T cells in Susac syndrome. This CDR3 contains 11 residues. Trimming took off 3 bases at V and 7 bases at J, with 6 bases between the two ends. An amount of RNA that ranged from roughly 0.5 to 1 ug was reverse transcribed with random hexamers. TCRdb called the immunoSEQ multiplex PCR reads again in MiXCR, with one record for every CDR3 protein. The repertoire consists of about 190,000 distinct CDR3 sequences, with 95% occurring once and the leading ten covering about 0.15%. The chain combines TRBV12-3 or TRBV12-4 with TRBJ1-1; D remains unclear. Sequencing was carried out using CD8+ T cells from PBMCs. This TCR derives from a human donor with Susac syndrome. In DNA form, the CDR3 reads TGTGCCAGCAGTTTGGTCGGTGAAGCTTTCTTT. The encoded protein is CASSLVGEAFF.